The rows below give T cell receptor beta chains drawn from one sample of a study of blood T cell repertoires in COVID-19. Assay: immunoSEQ multiplex PCR; the TCRdb copy retains only in-frame clones and omits some. The sample has 5,500 to 6,000 clones, 75% to 90% seen once. Sequenced input: peripheral blood. The receptors derive from a man between 60 and 70 years old with acute or convalescent COVID-19. Each CDR3 is given with its conserved first and last residue. Fields, in order: J gene, D gene, clone size, V gene, CDR3 DNA, CDR3 protein. D genes are given only for firm matches. Clone size is given for some rows only: seen once, a few or many times, or a class if the clone is expanded.

>TRBJ2-4|-|once|TRBV7-2
TGTGCCAGCAGCTTACTAGACTCGGGCGGGTTGTACATTCAGTACTTC
CASSLLDSGGLYIQYF
>TRBJ2-7|TRBD2|-|TRBV9
TGTGCCAGCAGCAGAGGTCGGACTAGCGGGAGTGGGCAGTACTTC
CASSRGRTSGSGQYF
>TRBJ1-6|-|-|TRBV6-2/TRBV6-3
TGTGCCAGCAGTTCTGGCGGTTCCATCCGGAATTCACCCCTCCACTTT
CASSSGGSIRNSPLHF
>TRBJ1-2|-|-|TRBV10-1
TGCGCCAGCAGTGAGCAGCCGGACACGGGCTACACCTTC
CASSEQPDTGYTF
>TRBJ1-2|TRBD1|-|TRBV25-1
TGTGCCAGCAGTGAATATCCCGACAGGGCAAGGGGCTACACCTTC
CASSEYPDRARGYTF
>TRBJ2-7|TRBD2|-|TRBV2
TGTGCCAGCAGTGAAGGCCAAAACGGGACTAGCGGGAGAGACTCCTACGAGCAGTACTTC
CASSEGQNGTSGRDSYEQYF
>TRBJ2-7|-|-|TRBV5-1
TGCGCCAGTAGGCGGGACAGATCCTACGAGCAGTACTTC
CASRRDRSYEQYF
>TRBJ1-2|TRBD1|-|TRBV5-8
TGTGCCAGCAATAATAGGGACAGGGCTAACTATGGCTACACCTTC
CASNNRDRANYGYTF
>TRBJ2-1|TRBD2|-|TRBV12-5
TGTGCTAGTGGTTCGACTAGCGGGCCTCTCTACAATGAGCAGTTCTTC
CASGSTSGPLYNEQFF
>TRBJ1-1|-|-|TRBV29-1
TGCAGCGTTGAAATTCAGAACACTGAAGCTTTCTTT
CSVEIQNTEAFF
>TRBJ1-5|-|-|TRBV20-1
TGCAGTGCTAGTCGTCAGAACCTTAATCAGCCCCAGCATTTT
CSASRQNLNQPQHF
>TRBJ2-7|TRBD1|-|TRBV15
TGTGCCACCGCCTGGGGACAGGGGGCATTGGAGCAGTACTTC
CATAWGQGALEQYF
>TRBJ1-1|TRBD1|-|TRBV5-5
TGTGCCAGCAGCTGGGGGACAGGGATTAACACTGAAGCTTTCTTT
CASSWGTGINTEAFF
>TRBJ2-1|TRBD2|-|TRBV3-1/TRBV3-2
TGTGCCAGCAGTCTAGCGGGAGGGCCAGACAATGAGCAGTTCTTC
CASSLAGGPDNEQFF
>TRBJ1-1|TRBD1|-|TRBV5-1
TGCGCCAGCAGCTTGGGACAGGGAGAGACTGAAGCTTTCTTT
CASSLGQGETEAFF
>TRBJ1-3|-|-|TRBV7-8
TGTGCCAGCAGCTTATCAGGGTCCTTCTCTGGAAACACCATATATTTT
CASSLSGSFSGNTIYF
>TRBJ2-7|TRBD1|-|TRBV2
TGTGCCAGCAGTGAAGATTCAGGGGGCACGTACTTC
CASSEDSGGTYF
>TRBJ1-4|-|-|TRBV5-5
TGTGCCAGCAGCTTTGCCGCTGGGGGCTACGTGTTTTTT
CASSFAAGGYVFF
>TRBJ2-5|TRBD2|-|TRBV7-9
TGTGCCAGCAGCTTAGCCCTAACGGGAGGCTCGCCAGAGACCCAGTACTTC
CASSLALTGGSPETQYF
>TRBJ1-2|TRBD1|-|TRBV18
TGTGCCAGCTCACCACCAGGGACAGGGGACTATGGCTACACCTTC
CASSPPGTGDYGYTF
>TRBJ1-4|TRBD1|-|TRBV7-9
TGTGCCAGCAGGAACGACAGGGATTTAGGAAAACTGTTTTTT
CASRNDRDLGKLFF
>TRBJ1-2|TRBD1|large|TRBV18
TGTGCCAGCTCACCAAACGGACAGACAGGGGCGAACTCAAACTATGGCTACACCTTC
CASSPNGQTGANSNYGYTF
>TRBJ2-1|-|-|TRBV7-8
TGTGCCAGCAGCTTAGAGACTAGGAGGGATGAGCAGTTCTTC
CASSLETRRDEQFF
>TRBJ2-5|-|-|TRBV3-1/TRBV3-2
TGTGCCAGCAGCCATCAGGGGGGTAGCGAGACCCAGTACTTC
CASSHQGGSETQYF
>TRBJ2-5|-|-|TRBV28
TGTGCCCTAGGGACTTCCGAAGAGACCCAGTACTTC
CALGTSEETQYF
>TRBJ1-2|TRBD1|-|TRBV10-3
TGTGCCATCAGTGAGTCGACAGGGATAAATGGCTACACCTTC
CAISESTGINGYTF
>TRBJ1-2|-|-|TRBV5-4
TGTGCCAGCAGGGAGCAAGGGGCTAACTATGGCTACACCTTC
CASREQGANYGYTF
>TRBJ2-7|TRBD2|-|TRBV4-2
TGTGCCAGCAGCCAAGACTGGACTAGCGCCACCTACGAGCAGTACTTC
CASSQDWTSATYEQYF
>TRBJ1-1|TRBD1|-|TRBV5-1
TGCGCCAGCAGCTTACAGGGGTTTCGCACTGAAGCTTTCTTT
CASSLQGFRTEAFF
>TRBJ1-5|-|-|TRBV5-5
TGTGCCAGCAGCTTGGGGCTGTTGGAGCCCCAGCATTTT
CASSLGLLEPQHF
>TRBJ2-5|TRBD1|-|TRBV3-1/TRBV3-2
TGTGCCAGCAGCCAAGTGAACCGACAGGGGACCCAGTACTTC
CASSQVNRQGTQYF
>TRBJ2-7|-|-|TRBV19
TGTGCCAGTAGTATAAGGGGTACCTACGAGCAGTACTTC
CASSIRGTYEQYF
>TRBJ1-1|-|-|TRBV5-1
TGCGCCAGCAGCTCCACGGGGTGGAACACTGAAGCTTTCTTT
CASSSTGWNTEAFF
>TRBJ1-2|-|-|TRBV28
TGTGCCAGCAGTTCCCCCGGGGGGGATTCTTTAGCTAACTATGGCTACACCTTC
CASSSPGGDSLANYGYTF
>TRBJ1-5|-|-|TRBV6-2/TRBV6-3
TGTGCCAGCAGTTCCCGGGCCTCCCAGGGGAGACAGCCCCAGCATTTT
CASSSRASQGRQPQHF